This T cell receptor (beta chain) came from a study of blood T cell repertoires in COVID-19. On the study more broadly: Samples of COVID-19 (acute and convalescent) were obtained from the United States, Italy and Spain. Sample material is recorded as cDNA or gDNA derived from T cells, B-cell-depleted T cells, or PBMCs.

Repertoires were generated with immunoSEQ multiplex PCR, while TCRdb's copy carries only in-frame clones and drops some. The top ten clones hold around 4.6% of a sample with about 330,000 clones, 80% to 90% of them seen once. The V and J ends lost 5 bases and 5 bases respectively, with 10 bases between them. This CDR3 contains 14 residues. Looked up from germline, CDR1 is MDHEN and CDR2 is SYDVKM. The sample consisted of PBMCs or T cells enriched from blood (not recorded which). The chain is built from TRBV28 and TRBJ1-6, with D hard to call. This receptor was taken from a man aged 25 to 40 who had recovered from COVID-19. The CDR3 sequence is CASSPPGDNSPLHF. The CDR3 DNA is TGTGCCAGCAGTCCGCCCGGGGATAATTCACCCCTCCACTTT.